Sequencing of this T cell receptor beta chain was carried out in a study of cytomegalovirus exposure and HLA in healthy donors. As for the study in general: One earlier analysis, a look at 150 million to 200 million T cells, found 100 million to 130 million unique TCR beta sequences.

The PCR used 60 Vbeta and 13 Jbeta primers. Data came from immunoSEQ multiplex PCR; TCRdb stores just in-frame clones and leaves some out. The repertoire consists of around 130,000 clones, with over 75% occurring once and the leading ten covering around 1.5%. Study-level results: Relative to equally common others, HLA-associated TCR beta chains showed greater clonal expansion in a later analysis. Previously analyzed data showed that most TCR beta V segments were productive at a frequency of about 87% or about 30%.

Unmatched junction bases numbered 4, after V lost 4 bases and J lost 1 base. Per germline, CDR1 SGHTS and CDR2 YDEGEE. There are 14 residues in the CDR3. Remarks on this clone: The antigen remains undetermined.

The sequence derives from a woman between 18 and 30 years old in good health and CMV-seronegative. This chain uses TRBV5-8 with TRBJ1-2; TRBD1 aligns across 7 bases. Sequencing was done on a sample of PBMCs. The DNA for the CDR3 is TGTGCCAGCAGCGTTACAGGGGTTAACTATGGCTACACCTTC. Its protein product is CASSVTGVNYGYTF.